Following are 12 T cell receptor beta chains from one sample sequenced in a study of shared clonotypes between healthy human individuals. Some clones are missing from TCRdb's copy, which holds only in-frame ones; the method was immunoSEQ multiplex PCR. The table includes about 2 million clones, approximately 95% detected once. Naive CD8 cells, CD45RO-negative and positively selected for CCR7, excluded terminally differentiated effector memory CD45RA+ cells. Material for sequencing was naive CD8+ T cells sorted from blood. The origin of the receptors is a young man in good health.

The chain has TRBV4-1 and TRBJ2-7; D may be TRBD1 (5 bases). This CDR3 contains 13 residues. The V gene lost 4 bases and the J gene lost 2 bases, with 9 bases spanning the gap. CDR1 is MGHRA, CDR2 YSYEKL, per germline. The CDR3 region is CASSPQGAYEQYF. DNA of the CDR3: TGCGCCAGCAGCCCTCAGGGTGCCTACGAGCAGTACTTC.

Concerning this clone itself: Other DNA sequences of this sample code for an identical CDR3. The chain recombines TRBV10-2 with TRBJ1-1, with no clear D. With 3 bases removed from V and 3 bases from J, the gap between germline ends came to 8 bases. The CDR3 extends over 13 amino acids. CDR1 is WSHSY and CDR2 is SAAADI in the germline V gene. CDR3 nucleotide sequence: TGCGCCAGCAGTGATTTGGGCGACACTGAAGCTTTCTTT. This sequence encodes CASSDLGDTEAFF.

The chain employs TRBV6-5 and TRBJ1-1; no clear D gene. Germline values: CDR1 MNHEY, CDR2 SVGAGI. V was trimmed by 2 bases and J by 1 base, leaving 11 bases between them. There are 15 residues in the CDR3. CDR3: CASSYHLGSNTEAFF. In DNA, the CDR3 is TGTGCCAGCAGTTACCATCTGGGGTCGAACACTGAAGCTTTCTTT.

This rearrangement joins TRBV6-4 to TRBJ2-1, with 7 nucleotides matching TRBD2. The germline gives CDR1 MRHNA, CDR2 SNTAGT. Trimming at V came to 5 bases and at J to 5 bases, leaving 6 bases not matched to a gene. The CDR3 consists of 14 residues. The CDR3 loop reads CASSRTRQNNEQFF. The CDR3 bases are TGTGCCAGCAGTCGGACTAGACAAAACAATGAGCAGTTCTTC.

The gene calls are TRBV6-1 and TRBJ2-5; weak D call: TRBD1 (6 bases). Per the germline V gene, CDR1 is MNHNS and CDR2 is SASEGT. V was shortened by 3 bases and J by 1 base, with 12 bases between the two germline ends. This CDR3 has 15 amino acids. The CDR3 reads CASSEIPTGQETQYF. The CDR3 nucleotides are TGTGCCAGCAGTGAGATTCCGACAGGCCAAGAGACCCAGTACTTC.

The chain joins TRBV5-8 to TRBJ2-3, with TRBD2 identical over 9 bases. Unmatched junction bases numbered 5, after V lost 0 bases and J lost 6 bases. The CDR3 runs to 15 residues. Per germline, CDR1 SGHTS and CDR2 YDEGEE. The CDR3 loop reads CASSLAGTSRDTQYF. The CDR3 DNA follows: TGTGCCAGCAGCTTGGCCGGGACTAGCCGGGATACGCAGTATTTT.

This clone was detected only a few times. Other DNA sequences in this specimen translate into the identical CDR3. The chain links TRBV27 to TRBJ2-7, with 11 bases fitting TRBD2. CDR1 is MNHEY and CDR2 is SMNVEV in the germline V gene (reference sequence). Trimming took 6 bases from V and 3 from J; bases not matched to a gene: 1. The CDR3 consists of 13 residues. The CDR3 nucleotides are TGTGCCAGCAGGGGACTAGCGGACTACGAGCAGTACTTC. This encodes CASRGLADYEQYF.

The chain recombines TRBV7-9 with TRBJ1-4, with a weak D call TRBD1 (6 bases). Germline V gene lookup returns CDR1 SEHNR and CDR2 FQNEAQ (reference sequence). V gave up 5 bases and J gave up 8 bases, with 15 bases separating them. CDR3 length: 14 amino acids. Written as DNA, the CDR3 is TGTGCCAGCAGCCAAACAGGGTTCGGAGAAAAACTGTTTTTT. Protein: CASSQTGFGEKLFF.

J is TRBJ2-7 and V is TRBV10-2; TRBD2 agrees at 8 bases. V lost 5 bases and J lost 7; bases outside the gene matches: 10. The germline CDR1 and CDR2 sequences are WSHSY and SAAADI. CDR3 length: 14 amino acids. The DNA for the CDR3 is TGCGCCAGCAGTACGGGACTAGATTTAAATGAGCAGTACTTC. This gives the protein CASSTGLDLNEQYF.

The chain carries TRBV11-2 and TRBJ2-3; maybe TRBD1 (6 bases). CDR3 length: 13 amino acids. CDR1 SGHAT and CDR2 FQNNGV come from the germline V gene. V lost 5 bases, J lost 2 bases, and 8 bases lay in between. Here the CDR3 reads CASSRDITDTQYF. The CDR3 DNA is TGTGCCAGCAGCCGGGACATCACAGATACGCAGTATTTT.

The chain carries TRBV6-5 and TRBJ1-6, with D perhaps matching TRBD1 (6 bases). Trimming removed 0 bases at V and 8 bases at J, with 14 bases between. The germline V gene encodes CDR1 MNHEY and CDR2 SVGAGI. This CDR3 comprises 16 residues. The CDR3 DNA is TGTGCCAGCAGTTACTCGCAGGGGTTTGGGTATTCACCCCTCCACTTT. This sequence encodes CASSYSQGFGYSPLHF.

Comments on this clone: Other DNA sequences within the sample encode an identical CDR3. CDR3 amino acids: CASSLGGLQETQYF. The DNA of the CDR3 is TGTGCCAGCAGCTTAGGGGGGCTACAAGAGACCCAGTACTTC. This chain connects TRBV7-9 to TRBJ2-5; D is possibly TRBD1 (6 bases). The V end lost 1 base, the J end lost 2 bases, and 8 bases lay between the germline ends. CDR3 length: 14 residues. Germline CDR1 reads SEHNR; CDR2 reads FQNEAQ (reference sequence).